The TCR beta chain described here comes from a study of T cells after posttransplantation cyclophosphamide. The naive gate required viable CD3+CD4+ or CD3+CD8+ cells with CCR7+CD45RA+CD45RO-CD95-CD27+CD28+ phenotype. A word on this clone: As yet, its antigen is unknown.

Assay used: immunoSEQ multiplex PCR; TCRdb lists only in-frame clones, some missing. The sample records around 2,100 clones, roughly 92% being singletons. The CDR3 is 13 amino acids. V gave up 6 bases and J gave up 5 bases; unmatched junction bases: 9. Germline CDR1 and CDR2: GTSNPN and SVGIG (reference sequence). General observations from the study: Recipient CMV seropositivity and CMV reactivation strongly tracked TRB clonality.

Sequences were obtained from naive CD8+ T cells sorted from PBMCs. The chain joins TRBV30 to TRBJ1-2; 7 positions match TRBD1. The receptor was derived from a woman aged 55-69 years in good health, CMV-negative, and a related stem cell transplant donor. CDR3 DNA sequence: TGTGCCTGTCCGGGGACAGAGAGTTATGGCTACACCTTC. Translated: CACPGTESYGYTF.